The rows below give T cell receptor beta chains drawn from one sample of a study of T cell responses to AZD1222 COVID-19 vaccine. The data were produced by immunoSEQ multiplex PCR, yet TCRdb's version contains in-frame clones alone and is incomplete. The table shows about 130,000 clones, with about 88% occurring only once. This specimen consisted of peripheral blood, obtained on day 0 of AZD1222 vaccination. The source is an adult in good health. Each CDR3 is given with its conserved first and last residue. A D gene is named only where the DNA matches it firmly. Rows may omit the clone size; those that give it use once, few, many or a size class.

J gene,D gene,V gene,clone size,CDR3 DNA,CDR3 protein
TRBJ1-5,.,TRBV27,once,TGTGCCAGCAGGGGACACAGCAATCAGCCCCAGCATTTT,CASRGHSNQPQHF
TRBJ2-1,.,TRBV7-3,.,TGTGCCAGCAGCCTAGGCCTTAGGGACAATGAGCAGTTCTTC,CASSLGLRDNEQFF
TRBJ2-3,TRBD1,TRBV24-1,.,TGTGCCACAGGGACAGGGGGTACCGCAGATACGCAGTATTTT,CATGTGGTADTQYF
TRBJ2-2,.,TRBV29-1,.,TGCAGCGTAACAAGGGACCCAGGATACGGGGAGCTGTTTTTT,CSVTRDPGYGELFF
TRBJ2-7,.,TRBV6-2/TRBV6-3,.,TGTGCCAGCAGTTTTGCCGAGGACCCGTACGAGCAGTACTTC,CASSFAEDPYEQYF
TRBJ1-2,.,TRBV6-6,.,TGTGCCAGCAGCAGCCCGACGGTCTATGGCTACACCTTC,CASSSPTVYGYTF
TRBJ1-5,.,TRBV9,.,TGTGCCAGCGCCGGGGCTAATAGCAATCAGCCCCAGCATTTT,CASAGANSNQPQHF
TRBJ2-7,.,TRBV11-2,.,TGTGCCAGCAGCTTAGAATTCGGCGGAGGGGCCTACGAGCAGTACTTC,CASSLEFGGGAYEQYF
TRBJ1-1,.,TRBV6-2/TRBV6-3,once,TGTGCCAGCAGTTACTTTCTTCCTAGGGGTGAAGCTTTCTTT,CASSYFLPRGEAFF
TRBJ2-5,.,TRBV5-1,.,TGCGCCAGCAGCGGCGGGACTCTACCTCAAGAGACCCAGTACTTC,CASSGGTLPQETQYF
TRBJ1-6,TRBD1,TRBV2,.,TGTGCCAGGGGACAGGGCTACTATAATTCACCCCTCCACTTT,CARGQGYYNSPLHF
TRBJ2-1,.,TRBV11-2,.,TGTGCCAGCAGCTTAGAACGCAATGAGCAGTTCTTC,CASSLERNEQFF
TRBJ2-3,.,TRBV27,.,TGTGCCAGCACCGTCGGTCCCCTGGACACAGATACGCAGTATTTT,CASTVGPLDTDTQYF
TRBJ2-7,.,TRBV9,.,TGTGCCAGCAGCGTAAGGGCAGGCTCCTCCTACGAGCAGTACTTC,CASSVRAGSSYEQYF
TRBJ2-7,TRBD2,TRBV6-5,.,TGTGCCAGCAGTCGCCTAGCGGGGGGGAGCTACGAGCAGTACTTC,CASSRLAGGSYEQYF
TRBJ2-7,TRBD1,TRBV7-9,.,TGTGCCAGCAGCTTGACAGGGTGGACCTACGAGCAGTACTTC,CASSLTGWTYEQYF
TRBJ1-5,TRBD1,TRBV28,.,TGTGCCAGCAGTGTCCGACAGGGGCTACCCGAGTGGTTCAGCCAGCCCCAGCATTTT,CASSVRQGLPEWFSQPQHF
TRBJ2-1,TRBD2,TRBV3-1/TRBV3-2,.,TGTGCCAGCAGCCAAGTCGGGAGGACTAGCGGGAGGAATGAGCAGTTCTTC,CASSQVGRTSGRNEQFF
TRBJ2-6,TRBD1,TRBV27,.,TGTGCCAGCAGTCCTCCGGGACAGGGTACCTCTGGGGCCAACGTCCTGACTTTC,CASSPPGQGTSGANVLTF
TRBJ2-7,.,TRBV27,medium-sized,TGTGCCAGCAGTTTATTCGGGACGGGACACACATCCTACGAGCAGTACTTC,CASSLFGTGHTSYEQYF
TRBJ1-4,.,TRBV9,.,TGTGCCAGCAGCGTAGCCCAGTTATCTGAAAAACTGTTTTTT,CASSVAQLSEKLFF
TRBJ2-1,TRBD2,TRBV29-1,few,TGCAGCGTGGACTGGGGGCCGACTAGCGGGAGGACCTCCTACAATGAGCAGTTCTTC,CSVDWGPTSGRTSYNEQFF
TRBJ2-7,.,TRBV5-1,.,TGCGCCAGCAGCTTGCGAGGACAGTTAGAGGAGCAGTACTTC,CASSLRGQLEEQYF
TRBJ1-3,TRBD1,TRBV11-2,.,TGTGCCAGCAGCGATCTCAGGGGGCGAAGAAACACCATATATTTT,CASSDLRGRRNTIYF
TRBJ2-7,TRBD2,TRBV11-2,.,TGTGCCAGCAGCCCGACCGGGACTAGCGGGAGGGCCCCCGAGCAGTACTTC,CASSPTGTSGRAPEQYF
TRBJ1-3,.,TRBV19,.,TGTGCCAGCCAGGACAGTCAGAGCTCTGGAAACACCATATATTTT,CASQDSQSSGNTIYF
TRBJ1-1,TRBD1,TRBV5-1,once,TGCGCCAGCAGCTTGGGCCAAGACAGGGGTGGGGGAGCTTTCTTT,CASSLGQDRGGGAFF
TRBJ1-1,.,TRBV18,.,TGTGCCAGCTCACTGAACAGGGCGAACACTGAAGCTTTCTTT,CASSLNRANTEAFF
TRBJ2-1,.,TRBV5-1,.,TGCGCCAGCAGCCTGGATGCCCCCATAGGGACGCACAATGAGCAGTTCTTC,CASSLDAPIGTHNEQFF
TRBJ2-1,TRBD1,TRBV24-1,.,TGTGCCACCAGTGATCTTGGGACAGGGACCTACAATGAGCAGTTCTTC,CATSDLGTGTYNEQFF
TRBJ2-3,.,TRBV5-1,.,TGCGCCAGCAGCTTAGGTGGAGATACAGATACGCAGTATTTT,CASSLGGDTDTQYF
TRBJ2-6,.,TRBV6-1,few,TGTGCCAGCAGTGAAGAAGGCTCTGGGGCCAACGTCCTGACTTTC,CASSEEGSGANVLTF
TRBJ1-6,.,TRBV13,.,TGTGCCAGCGGCTTCGGGGCCCCACGGGATTCACCCCTCCACTTT,CASGFGAPRDSPLHF
TRBJ2-1,TRBD2,TRBV5-1,.,TGCGCCAGCAGCTCGGGACTAGCGGGGGGTGTCCTCTCTCGTAATGAGCAGTTCTTC,CASSSGLAGGVLSRNEQFF
TRBJ2-5,.,TRBV7-3,.,TGTGCCAGCAGCTTAGTATGGTCAGAGACCCAGTACTTC,CASSLVWSETQYF
TRBJ1-6,.,TRBV9,.,TGTGCCAGCAGCGTACTTGCAAGTTATAATTCACCCCTCCACTTT,CASSVLASYNSPLHF
TRBJ1-5,.,TRBV27,once,TGTGCCAGCAGTTTACAGGGAGTCAGCAATCAGCCCCAGCATTTT,CASSLQGVSNQPQHF
TRBJ1-1,.,TRBV7-9,.,TGTGCCAGCAGCTCCCTAAGGCTGATGAACACTGAAGCTTTCTTT,CASSSLRLMNTEAFF
TRBJ1-1,.,TRBV30,.,TGTGCCTGGAGTGTACGAAGGACTGAAGCTTTCTTT,CAWSVRRTEAFF
TRBJ2-7,.,TRBV7-2,.,TGTGCCAGCAGCTTAGAGGCGGGACAGCACTACGAGCAGTACTTC,CASSLEAGQHYEQYF
TRBJ2-7,.,TRBV9,.,TGTGCCAGCAGCGTAGGAAGCGAGCAGTACTTC,CASSVGSEQYF
TRBJ2-3,.,TRBV4-3,.,TGCGCCAGCAGCCAAGGGAGGAGCACAGATACGCAGTATTTT,CASSQGRSTDTQYF
TRBJ1-1,TRBD1,TRBV2,.,TGTGCCAGCAGTTTGGGACAGGGGGCCCGATCCGAAGCTTTCTTT,CASSLGQGARSEAFF
TRBJ1-3,.,TRBV4-3,.,TGCGCCAGCAGCCAAGATTGGGCACAGCGGAGAGGAAACACCATATATTTT,CASSQDWAQRRGNTIYF
TRBJ2-7,.,TRBV5-1,.,TGCGCCACCAGCCTGGGGCGGGGCACCTACGAGCAGTACTTC,CATSLGRGTYEQYF
TRBJ2-7,TRBD2,TRBV5-1,.,TGCGCCAGCAGCTTGTTCATTAGCGGGAAGGGGCAGTACTTC,CASSLFISGKGQYF
TRBJ2-3,.,TRBV5-1,.,TGCGCCAGCAGCTTATCAGGGGAATACACAGATACGCAGTATTTT,CASSLSGEYTDTQYF
TRBJ2-7,TRBD1,TRBV11-2,.,TGTGCCAGCAGCCTCGGACAGGGGGGCTCCTACGAGCAGTACTTC,CASSLGQGGSYEQYF
TRBJ1-2,TRBD1,TRBV19,.,TGTGCCAGTAGTAACGTAGGGACAGCCTATGGCTACACCTTC,CASSNVGTAYGYTF
TRBJ2-2,TRBD2,TRBV7-2,.,TGTGCCAGCAGCTTAGCCCATAGCGGGGACTCGAACACCGGGGAGCTGTTTTTT,CASSLAHSGDSNTGELFF
TRBJ1-2,.,TRBV11-2,.,TGTGCCAGCAGCTTTAGGCCAGCCCCCAACTATGGCTACACCTTC,CASSFRPAPNYGYTF
TRBJ2-1,.,TRBV9,.,TGTGCCAGCAGCGAAGCGGGCGCGCGTATCGATGAGCAGTTCTTC,CASSEAGARIDEQFF
TRBJ1-3,TRBD1,TRBV2,.,TGTGCCAGCGATAGGACAGGCGGCCTGAGCTCTGGAAACACCATATATTTT,CASDRTGGLSSGNTIYF
TRBJ1-2,.,TRBV5-4,once,TGTGCCAGCAGCTTGGACCACTTTGGGTATGGCTACACCTTC,CASSLDHFGYGYTF